This TCR beta chain was recovered during a study of beta chain features in type 1 diabetes. Based on CD45RO/CCR7/CD25/CD127/CD95/CD27, CD4+ regulatory, stem cell-like memory, naive and central memory cells were sorted. Trimming at V came to 1 base and at J to 5 bases, leaving 8 bases not matched to a gene. The CDR3 totals 16 residues. The germline gives CDR1 SGHTA, CDR2 FQGNSA. Overall study results and limits: Individuals with type 1 diabetes displayed fewer insertions and more deletions at VDJ junctions. There was a possibility that cDNA sequencing over-represented cells with high TCR expression.

Expressed TCRB transcripts were sequenced after all isolated RNA was converted to cDNA. The method was immunoSEQ multiplex PCR; TCRdb's version includes in-frame clones alone and lacks a portion of them. The repertoire has 150,000 to 190,000 clones, less than 9.5% of them found once; the top ten carry about 0.6%. This clone was counted only a few times. Its cognate antigen is unknown. This clonotype was obtained from a man aged 18 to 29 in good health. The chain recombines TRBV7-2 with TRBJ2-7; TRBD2 aligns across 10 bases. Sequencing used central memory CD4+ T cells from blood. The CDR3 spells CASSLDASGSFDEQYF. Written as DNA, the CDR3 is TGTGCCAGCAGCTTAGACGCTAGCGGGAGCTTCGACGAGCAGTACTTC.